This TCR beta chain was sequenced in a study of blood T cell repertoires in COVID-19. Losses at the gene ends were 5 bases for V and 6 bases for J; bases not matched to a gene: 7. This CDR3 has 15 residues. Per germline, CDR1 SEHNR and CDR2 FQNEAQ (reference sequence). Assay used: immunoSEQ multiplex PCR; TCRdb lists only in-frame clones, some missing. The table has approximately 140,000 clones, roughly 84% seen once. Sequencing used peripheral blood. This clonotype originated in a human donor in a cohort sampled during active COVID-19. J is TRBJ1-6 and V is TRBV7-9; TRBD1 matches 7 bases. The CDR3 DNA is TGTGCCAGCAGCCCGGGACAGATTTCTAATTCACCCCTCCACTTT. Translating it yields CASSPGQISNSPLHF.